The clone carrying this TCR beta chain came up many times. Its cognate antigen is unknown. The authors built bulk TCR libraries by previously described methods with listed TCR primers. In TCRdb, the PCR reads were re-called with MiXCR into one record per CDR3 protein. The sample holds about 640,000 distinct CDR3 sequences, 20% seen once. The data derive from a study of molecular identifiers for immune sequencing clone quantification. The study, taken as a whole, reports: Clones carrying above 20 RNA copies accounted for over 98% of effector molecules, under 1% in naive cells.

Sorting recovered naive CD8 T cells on a CD8+CD4-CCR7+CD45RA+ profile. The V and J ends lost 4 bases and 6 bases respectively, with 15 bases between them. The CDR3 contains 14 residues. The receptor comes from a human donor in good health. Some libraries in this study had Jurkat cell RNA spiked in. Input material: naive CD8+ T cells from blood, with Jurkat cell RNA spiked in. The subset here: FACS-sorted CD8+CD4-CCR7+CD45RA+ naive T cells. V is TRBV12-3 or TRBV12-4 and J is TRBJ1-1; D gene unclear. CDR3 in amino acids: CASSSSGLSAEAFF. The CDR3 DNA follows: TGTGCCAGCAGTTCTTCAGGCCTTAGCGCTGAAGCTTTCTTT.